These T cell receptor beta chains were read from a single sample in a study of kidney transplant recipient with SARS-CoV-2 infection. Via MiXCR, TCRdb re-called the reads, giving one row per CDR3 protein. The table has 250,000 or so distinct CDR3 sequences, under 35% seen once. The source was a blood sample, collected at baseline and on roughly day 120 from a kidney transplant recipient. The receptor set was obtained from a male patient between 25 and 40 years old who had COVID-19 and was a kidney transplant recipient. Some T cells may be transferred from the graft donor. Both conserved end residues are part of each CDR3. The D gene is left open where the match is weak. The size entry is marked missing in some rows and otherwise reads once, few, many or a size class.

size,J,V,D,DNA,CDR3
many,TRBJ1-6,TRBV20-1,.,TGCAGTGCTAGAGTCTTCGGCGGGGAATCACCCCTCCACTTT,CSARVFGGESPLHF
many,TRBJ2-7,TRBV27,.,TGTGCCAGCAGTTTAAACGGGCCTTCCTACGAGCAGTACTTC,CASSLNGPSYEQYF
many,TRBJ1-2,TRBV5-4,TRBD1,TGTGCCAGCAGCTCCGGGGGACAGGGAGAAACGTTCGCCTACACCTTC,CASSSGGQGETFAYTF
many,TRBJ1-2,TRBV12-3/TRBV12-4,.,TGTGCCAGCAGTAATCACGCCACAGCAGGAAAGACCTATGGCTACACCTTC,CASSNHATAGKTYGYTF
many,TRBJ2-7,TRBV10-3,TRBD2,TGTGCCATCAGTGAGGGACTAGGGTCGGGTTACGAGCAGTACTTC,CAISEGLGSGYEQYF
many,TRBJ1-1,TRBV12-5,TRBD1,TGTGCTAGTGGTTTGATTAGGGGGCAGGTGAACACTGAAGCTTTCTTT,CASGLIRGQVNTEAFF
few,TRBJ2-5,TRBV5-1,.,TGCGCCAGCAGCTTGGCCAGTGAGCCAGAGACCCAGTACTTC,CASSLASEPETQYF
many,TRBJ1-3,TRBV4-3,.,TGCGCCAGCAGCCAAAGTCGGGGCGTAACTGGAAACACCATATATTTT,CASSQSRGVTGNTIYF
many,TRBJ1-2,TRBV7-5,.,.,CISVPESRCEVGKTYGYTF
few,TRBJ2-2,TRBV7-2,TRBD2,TGTGCCAGCACCCCACTGACGGGGGGGGTCGGGGAGCTGTTTTTT,CASTPLTGGVGELFF
many,TRBJ2-7,TRBV29-1,.,TGCAGCGTTGGGGCTGACAGGCCCTACGAGCAGTACTTC,CSVGADRPYEQYF
many,TRBJ2-7,TRBV20-1,TRBD1,TGCAGTGCGGACAGGGAGACGCCGTCGTCCTACGAGCAGTACTTC,CSADRETPSSYEQYF
many,TRBJ1-2,TRBV6-4,.,TGTGCCAGCAGTCAGTGGAACTCACACGGAAATACCTATGGCTACACCTTC,CASSQWNSHGNTYGYTF
few,TRBJ1-2,TRBV10-1,.,TGCGCCAGCAGTTTCGCGCAAAGATCGCGAAAGACCTATGGCTACACCTTC,CASSFAQRSRKTYGYTF
many,TRBJ2-1,TRBV20-1,.,TGCAGTGCTAGCGTCCCGAGCTCCTACAATGAGCAGTTCTTC,CSASVPSSYNEQFF
many,TRBJ2-7,TRBV11-2,.,TGTGCCAGCAGCTTAGGACGGATCTACGAGCAGTACTTC,CASSLGRIYEQYF
many,TRBJ2-5,TRBV9,.,TGTGCCAGCAGCGTAGGGGCTAGGCCACAACAAGAGACCCAGTACTTC,CASSVGARPQQETQYF
many,TRBJ1-2,TRBV30,TRBD1,TGTGCCTGGAGTGTAAGGTGGGACAGTGGACCTTATGGCTACACCTTC,CAWSVRWDSGPYGYTF
many,TRBJ2-2,TRBV4-1,.,TGCGCCAGCAGCCAAGAACCCAGGACCGGGGAGCTGTTTTTT,CASSQEPRTGELFF
many,TRBJ1-5,TRBV21-1,.,TGTGCCAGCAGCATCGGACAGGGGGCGCGAAGCAATCAGCCCCAGCATTTT,CASSIGQGARSNQPQHF
many,TRBJ2-2,TRBV20-1,.,TGCAGCGCCACAACCGCCAACACCGGGGAGCTGTTTTTT,CSATTANTGELFF
many,TRBJ1-2,TRBV5-3,.,TGTGCCAGACGTGCACCAGTGGTGAGAAAGACCTATGGCTACACCTTC,CARRAPVVRKTYGYTF
few,TRBJ2-3,TRBV6-1,.,TGTGCCAGCATCCTAGGGTGGACCCAAGATACGCAGTATTTT,CASILGWTQDTQYF
.,TRBJ1-2,TRBV6-5,.,TGTGCCAGCAGTTACTCGTCCGCAGGGAGCTATGGCTACACCTTC,CASSYSSAGSYGYTF
many,TRBJ2-1,TRBV24-1,TRBD1,TGTGCCACCAGTGATTTTGGGGACAGGGGCTACAATGAGCAGTTCTTC,CATSDFGDRGYNEQFF
many,TRBJ1-6,TRBV6-5,.,TGTGCCAGCAGTCGCCGGGACGATTATAATTCACCCCTCCACTTT,CASSRRDDYNSPLHF
.,TRBJ1-1,TRBV19,.,TGTGCCAGTAGTCCAACCACCGCGAACACTGAAGCTTTCTTT,CASSPTTANTEAFF
many,TRBJ2-7,TRBV19,.,TGTGCCACCTCCCTCTCCGGGGCCCACGAGCAGTACTTC,CATSLSGAHEQYF
many,TRBJ2-1,TRBV7-9,TRBD1,TGTGCCAGCAGCCCCGGGGCTGGGACAGGGGAGGGGAATGAGCAGTTCTTC,CASSPGAGTGEGNEQFF
many,TRBJ1-2,TRBV6-4,.,TGTGCCAGCAGTAGGCCTATCTCACACGGAAAGACCTATGGCTACACCTTC,CASSRPISHGKTYGYTF
many,TRBJ2-1,TRBV30,.,TGTGCCTGGACCGGGAAAAGTGGTGATGAGCAGTTCTTC,CAWTGKSGDEQFF
many,TRBJ2-2,TRBV28,.,TGTGCCAGCAGGGAGGTCACCGGGGAGCTGTTTTTT,CASREVTGELFF
many,TRBJ2-7,TRBV13,.,TGTGCCAGCAGCCAGGGACACCGCTCCTACGAGCAGTACTTC,CASSQGHRSYEQYF
many,TRBJ1-3,TRBV3-1,.,TGTGCCAGCAGCATTTTGGATCATTTACACGCACGAAACACCATATATTTT,CASSILDHLHARNTIYF
many,TRBJ2-1,TRBV4-3,TRBD1,TGCGCCAGCAGCCAACAGGCGGGACAGGACTCCCATGAGCAGTTCTTC,CASSQQAGQDSHEQFF
.,TRBJ1-2,TRBV7-8,.,TGTGCCAGCAGCGTATTTCTGGTTACCCGAAAGACCTATGGCTACACCTTC,CASSVFLVTRKTYGYTF
many,TRBJ2-5,TRBV10-1,.,TGTGCCAGCAGTGAGGGGGGGGTGGAAGAGACCCAGTACTTC,CASSEGGVEETQYF
many,TRBJ1-5,TRBV6-5,.,TGTGCCAGCAGACAGGGCGATCAGCCCCAGCATTTT,CASRQGDQPQHF
many,TRBJ1-3,TRBV6-6,TRBD1,TGTGCCAGCAGGACCGCCCAGGGGGCGCGAGGAAACACCATATATTTT,CASRTAQGARGNTIYF
few,TRBJ2-3,TRBV20-1,TRBD2,TGCAGTGCCACAGCCAGAAGGGGGACTAGCGGGAGCGCAGATACGCAGTATTTT,CSATARRGTSGSADTQYF
many,TRBJ2-4,TRBV12-3/TRBV12-4,.,TGTGCCAGCAGTTCCCGGGGAATAGCCAAAAACATTCAGTACTTC,CASSSRGIAKNIQYF
.,TRBJ2-3,TRBV4-1,.,TGCGCCAGCAGCCAAGTGTCTAGCACAGATACGCAGTATTTT,CASSQVSSTDTQYF
many,TRBJ1-2,TRBV12-3/TRBV12-4,.,TGTGCCAGCAGTTGTCTTTCCAGCGAGGTGTGCAGCTTCCGAAAGACCTATGGCTACACCTTC,CASSCLSSEVCSFRKTYGYTF
many,TRBJ2-3,TRBV28,TRBD2,TGTGCCGCCGGGCCGGGGGGGAGTCCAGATACGCAGTATTTT,CAAGPGGSPDTQYF
few,TRBJ2-2,TRBV4-2,TRBD2,TGTGCCAGCAGCCGTCTAGGGCTAGCGGACACCGGGGAGCTGTTTTTT,CASSRLGLADTGELFF
many,TRBJ2-7,TRBV7-9,.,TGTGCCAGCAGCTTAGAAGGGTTCGAGCAGTACTTC,CASSLEGFEQYF
.,TRBJ2-2,TRBV20-1,TRBD2,TGCAGTGCTAGAAGGGGACTAGCGGGAGGCCCGTACCATGGGTCCGGGGAGCTGTTTTTT,CSARRGLAGGPYHGSGELFF
many,TRBJ1-2,TRBV24-1,.,TGTGCCACCAGTCATAGCTATAGTACCAGAAAGACCTATGGCTACACCTTC,CATSHSYSTRKTYGYTF
many,TRBJ1-4,TRBV29-1,.,TGCAGCGGATTGACTAATGAAAAACTGTTTTTT,CSGLTNEKLFF
many,TRBJ1-5,TRBV11-2,.,TGTGCCAGCAGCAGAGGACAGTATCAGCCCCAGCATTTT,CASSRGQYQPQHF